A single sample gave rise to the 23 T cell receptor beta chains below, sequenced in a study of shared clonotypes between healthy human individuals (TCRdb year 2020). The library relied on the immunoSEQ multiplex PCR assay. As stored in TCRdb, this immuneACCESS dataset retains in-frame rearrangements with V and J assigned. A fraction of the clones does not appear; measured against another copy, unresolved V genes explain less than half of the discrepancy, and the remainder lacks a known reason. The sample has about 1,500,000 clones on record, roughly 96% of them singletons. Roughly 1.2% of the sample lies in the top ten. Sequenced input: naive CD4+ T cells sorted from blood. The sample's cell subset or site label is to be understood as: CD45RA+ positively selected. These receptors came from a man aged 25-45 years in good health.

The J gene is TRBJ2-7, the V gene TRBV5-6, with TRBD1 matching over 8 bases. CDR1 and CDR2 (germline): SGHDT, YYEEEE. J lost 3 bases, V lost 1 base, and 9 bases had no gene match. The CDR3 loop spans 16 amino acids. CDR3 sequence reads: CASSLLGQVGSYEQYF. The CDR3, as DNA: TGTGCCAGCAGCTTGTTGGGACAGGTGGGGAGCTACGAGCAGTACTTC.

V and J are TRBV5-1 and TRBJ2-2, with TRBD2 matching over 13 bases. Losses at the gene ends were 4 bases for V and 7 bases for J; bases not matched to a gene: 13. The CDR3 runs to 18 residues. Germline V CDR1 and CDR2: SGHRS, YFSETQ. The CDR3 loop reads CASSHGLAGVRFIGELFF. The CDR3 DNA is TGCGCCAGCAGCCATGGACTAGCGGGAGTTAGGTTTATCGGGGAGCTGTTTTTT.

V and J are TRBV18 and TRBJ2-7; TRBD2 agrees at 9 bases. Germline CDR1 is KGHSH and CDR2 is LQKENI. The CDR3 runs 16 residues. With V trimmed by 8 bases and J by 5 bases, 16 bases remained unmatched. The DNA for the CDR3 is TGTGCCAGCCAGATTGTTAGGGCTAGCGGGACAGACGAGCAGTACTTC. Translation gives CASQIVRASGTDEQYF.

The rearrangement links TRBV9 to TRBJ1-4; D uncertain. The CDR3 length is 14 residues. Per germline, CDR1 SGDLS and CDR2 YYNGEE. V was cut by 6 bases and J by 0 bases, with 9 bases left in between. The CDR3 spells CASTPAPTNEKLFF. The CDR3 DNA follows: TGTGCCAGCACGCCAGCCCCAACTAATGAAAAACTGTTTTTT.

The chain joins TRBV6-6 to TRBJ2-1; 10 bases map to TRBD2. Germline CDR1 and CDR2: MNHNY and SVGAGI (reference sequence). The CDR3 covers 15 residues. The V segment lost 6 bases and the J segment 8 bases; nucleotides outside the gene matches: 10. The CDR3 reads CASSRTSGISYEQFF. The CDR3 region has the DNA TGTGCCAGCAGCCGTACTAGCGGGATTAGCTATGAGCAGTTCTTC.

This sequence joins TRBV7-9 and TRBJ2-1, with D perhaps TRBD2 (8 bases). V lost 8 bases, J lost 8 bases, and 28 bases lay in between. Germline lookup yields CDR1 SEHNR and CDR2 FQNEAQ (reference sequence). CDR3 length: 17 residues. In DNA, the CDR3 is TGTGCCAGCGGGGACAGAGGGACTAGGGGGTTCTTCCATGAGCAGTTCTTC. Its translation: CASGDRGTRGFFHEQFF.

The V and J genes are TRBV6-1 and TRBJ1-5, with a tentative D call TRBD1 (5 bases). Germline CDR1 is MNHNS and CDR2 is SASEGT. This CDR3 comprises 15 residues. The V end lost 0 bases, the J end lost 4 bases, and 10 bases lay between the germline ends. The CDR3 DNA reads TGTGCCAGCAGTGAAGCAAAGGGGTGGAATCAGCCCCAGCATTTT. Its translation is CASSEAKGWNQPQHF.

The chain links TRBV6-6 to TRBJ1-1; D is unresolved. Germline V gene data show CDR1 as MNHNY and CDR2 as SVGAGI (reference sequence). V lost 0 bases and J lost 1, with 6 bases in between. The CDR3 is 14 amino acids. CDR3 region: CASSYSGKNTEAFF. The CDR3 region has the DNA TGTGCCAGCAGTTACTCAGGGAAGAACACTGAAGCTTTCTTT.

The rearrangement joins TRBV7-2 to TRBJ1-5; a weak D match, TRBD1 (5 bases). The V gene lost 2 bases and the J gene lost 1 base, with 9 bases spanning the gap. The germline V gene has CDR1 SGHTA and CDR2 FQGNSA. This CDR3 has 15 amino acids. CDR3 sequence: CASSLQGNSNQPQHF. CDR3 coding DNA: TGTGCCAGCAGCTTACAGGGTAACAGCAATCAGCCCCAGCATTTT.

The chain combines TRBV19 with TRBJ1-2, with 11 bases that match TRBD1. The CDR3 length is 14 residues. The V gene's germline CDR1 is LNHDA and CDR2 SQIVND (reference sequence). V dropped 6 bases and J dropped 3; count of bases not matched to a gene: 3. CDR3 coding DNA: TGTGCCAGTAGCCGGACAGGGGGCGACTATGGCTACACCTTC. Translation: CASSRTGGDYGYTF.

CDR3 nucleotide sequence: TGTGCCAGCTATTCTCCAGGAACCTACGAGCAGTACTTC. Protein product: CASYSPGTYEQYF. The V call is TRBV6-5, the J call TRBJ2-7; D ambiguous. V dropped 8 bases and J dropped 2 bases, with 13 bases sitting between them. Per germline, CDR1 MNHEY and CDR2 SVGAGI. The CDR3 is 13 amino acids.

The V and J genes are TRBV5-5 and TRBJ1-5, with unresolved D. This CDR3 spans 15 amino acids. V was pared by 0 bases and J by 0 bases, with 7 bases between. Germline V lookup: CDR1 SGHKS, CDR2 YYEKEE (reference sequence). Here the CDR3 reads CASSLVGDSNQPQHF. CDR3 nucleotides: TGTGCCAGCAGCTTGGTCGGGGATAGCAATCAGCCCCAGCATTTT.

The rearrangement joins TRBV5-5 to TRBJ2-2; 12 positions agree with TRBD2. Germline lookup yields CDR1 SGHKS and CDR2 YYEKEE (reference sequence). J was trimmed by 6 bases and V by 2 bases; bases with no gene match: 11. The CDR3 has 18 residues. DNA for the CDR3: TGTGCCAGCAGCTTTCGCCAAGCTAGCGGGAGGGAGGCCGGGGAGCTGTTTTTT. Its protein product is CASSFRQASGREAGELFF.

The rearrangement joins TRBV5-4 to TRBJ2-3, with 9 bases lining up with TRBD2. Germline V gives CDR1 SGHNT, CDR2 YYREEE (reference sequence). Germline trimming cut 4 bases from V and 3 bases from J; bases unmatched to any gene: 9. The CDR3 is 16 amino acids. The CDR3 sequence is CASSTLAGEWTDTQYF. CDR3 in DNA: TGTGCCAGCAGCACCTTAGCGGGAGAATGGACAGATACGCAGTATTTT.

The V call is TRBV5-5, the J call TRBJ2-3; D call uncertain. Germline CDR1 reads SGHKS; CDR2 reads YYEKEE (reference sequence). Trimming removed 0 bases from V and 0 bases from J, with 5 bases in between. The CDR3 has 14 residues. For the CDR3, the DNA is TGTGCCAGCAGCTTGGGGGTTAGCACAGATACGCAGTATTTT. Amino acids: CASSLGVSTDTQYF.

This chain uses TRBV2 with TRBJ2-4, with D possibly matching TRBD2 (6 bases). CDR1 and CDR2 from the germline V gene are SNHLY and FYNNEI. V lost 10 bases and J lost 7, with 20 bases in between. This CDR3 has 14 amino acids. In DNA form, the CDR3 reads TGTGCCACCCACCTAGGGACTGAGGGGAACATTCAGTACTTC. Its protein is CATHLGTEGNIQYF.

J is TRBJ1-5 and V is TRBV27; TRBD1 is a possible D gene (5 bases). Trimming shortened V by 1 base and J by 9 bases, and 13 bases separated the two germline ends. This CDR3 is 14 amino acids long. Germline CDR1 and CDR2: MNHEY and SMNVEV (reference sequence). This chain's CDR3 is CASSLLRGIMPQHF. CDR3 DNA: TGTGCCAGCAGTTTATTGAGGGGTATCATGCCCCAGCATTTT.

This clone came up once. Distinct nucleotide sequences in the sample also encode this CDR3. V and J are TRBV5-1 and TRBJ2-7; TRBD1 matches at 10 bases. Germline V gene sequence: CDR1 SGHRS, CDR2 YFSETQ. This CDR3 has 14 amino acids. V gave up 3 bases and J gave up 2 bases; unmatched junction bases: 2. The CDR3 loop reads CASSSTGGPYEQYF. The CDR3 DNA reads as TGCGCCAGCAGCTCGACAGGGGGCCCCTACGAGCAGTACTTC.

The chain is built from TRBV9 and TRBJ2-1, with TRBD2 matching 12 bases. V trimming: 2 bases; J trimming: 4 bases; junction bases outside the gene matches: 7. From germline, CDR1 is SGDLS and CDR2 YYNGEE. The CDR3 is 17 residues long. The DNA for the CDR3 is TGTGCCAGCAGCGTCGGACTAGCGGGAATCTCATACAATGAGCAGTTCTTC. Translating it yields CASSVGLAGISYNEQFF.

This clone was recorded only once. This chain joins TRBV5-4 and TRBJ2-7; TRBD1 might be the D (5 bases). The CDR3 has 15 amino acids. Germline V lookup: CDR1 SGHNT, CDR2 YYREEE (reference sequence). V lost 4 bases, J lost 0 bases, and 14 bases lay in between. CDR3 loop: CASSPRRELSYEQYF. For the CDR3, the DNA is TGTGCCAGCAGCCCGCGCAGGGAACTCTCCTACGAGCAGTACTTC.

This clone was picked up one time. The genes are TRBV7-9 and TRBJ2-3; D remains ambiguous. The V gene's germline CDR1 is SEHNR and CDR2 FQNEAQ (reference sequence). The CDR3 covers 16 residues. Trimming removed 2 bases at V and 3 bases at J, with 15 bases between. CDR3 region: CASSLISWSTTDTQYF. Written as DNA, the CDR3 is TGTGCCAGCAGCTTAATCTCTTGGTCGACAACAGATACGCAGTATTTT.

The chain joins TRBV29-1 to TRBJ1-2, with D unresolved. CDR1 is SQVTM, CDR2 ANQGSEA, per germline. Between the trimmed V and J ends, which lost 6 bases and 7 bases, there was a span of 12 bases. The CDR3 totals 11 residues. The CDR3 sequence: CSVKSRSGYTF. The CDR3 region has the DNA TGCAGCGTGAAATCTCGGAGTGGCTACACCTTC.

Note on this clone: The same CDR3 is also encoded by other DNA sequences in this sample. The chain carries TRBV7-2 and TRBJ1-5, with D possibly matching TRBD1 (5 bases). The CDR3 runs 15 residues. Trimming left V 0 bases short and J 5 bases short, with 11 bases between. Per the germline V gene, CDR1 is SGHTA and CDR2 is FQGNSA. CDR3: CASSLAGTGYQPQHF. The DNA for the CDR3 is TGTGCCAGCAGCTTAGCGGGGACTGGGTATCAGCCCCAGCATTTT.